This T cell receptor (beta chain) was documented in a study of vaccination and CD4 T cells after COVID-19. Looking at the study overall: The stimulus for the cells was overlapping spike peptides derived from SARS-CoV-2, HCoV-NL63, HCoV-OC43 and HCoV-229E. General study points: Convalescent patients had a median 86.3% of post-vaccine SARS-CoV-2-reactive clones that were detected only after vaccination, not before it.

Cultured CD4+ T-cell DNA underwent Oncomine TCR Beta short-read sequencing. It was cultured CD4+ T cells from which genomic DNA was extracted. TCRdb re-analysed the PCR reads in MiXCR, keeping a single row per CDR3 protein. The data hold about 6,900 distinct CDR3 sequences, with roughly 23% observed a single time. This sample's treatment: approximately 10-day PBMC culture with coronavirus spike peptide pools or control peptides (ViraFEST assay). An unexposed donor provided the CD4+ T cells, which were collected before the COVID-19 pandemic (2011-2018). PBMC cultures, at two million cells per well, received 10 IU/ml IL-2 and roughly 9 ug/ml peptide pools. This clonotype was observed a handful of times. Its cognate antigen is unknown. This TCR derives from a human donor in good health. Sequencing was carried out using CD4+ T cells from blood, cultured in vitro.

The CDR3 protein is CASSLGLAGEQYF. The CDR3 DNA reads TGTGCCAGCAGCTTAGGGCTAGCGGGGGAGCAGTACTTC. V usage is TRBV11-1 and J usage is TRBJ2-7; 9 positions match TRBD2. The CDR3 is 13 residues long. In germline, CDR1 is SGHAT, CDR2 FQDESV (reference sequence). J lost 7 bases, V lost 1 base, and 2 bases had no gene match.